The source of this T cell receptor (beta chain) is a study of cytomegalovirus exposure and HLA in healthy donors. Use of 60 Vbeta and 13 Jbeta primers characterized the PCR. Sequencing was performed with immunoSEQ multiplex PCR; in TCRdb, only in-frame clones are kept and a portion is missing. The sample has 150,000 or so clones, 60% to 80% seen once; the top ten hold roughly 0.68%. This clone was observed once. The material sequenced was PBMCs. The sequence came from a male donor in good health and CMV-seronegative.

DNA for the CDR3: TGTGCCAGCAGTGACCACCAGGGGGGAACTAATGAAAAACTGTTTTTT. As protein: CASSDHQGGTNEKLFF. The V call is TRBV25-1, the J call TRBJ1-4, with TRBD1 matching 7 bases. Germline V gives CDR1 MGHDK, CDR2 SYGVNS. The J segment lost 1 base and the V segment lost 3 bases, leaving 5 bases of the junction unmatched. This CDR3 has 16 amino acids.